This entry is about one T cell receptor beta chain. Its antigen is unidentified. The data were obtained in a study of T cell repertoires in cytomegalovirus infection. Background on the study: Carrying CMV and the relevant HLA type showed in public TCR beta signatures.

Via MiXCR, TCRdb re-called the reads, giving one row per CDR3 protein. This table has roughly 68,000 distinct CDR3 sequences, 20% to 25% appearing once. V lost 4 bases, J lost 4 bases, and 6 bases stayed unmatched. Germline V gene sequence: CDR1 SGHTA, CDR2 FQGNSA. The CDR3 spans 15 residues. Study-wide results and limits: Carriers of CMV plus the relevant HLA were identified by cumulative public TCR beta family frequency. Across the ex vivo response, the dominant clonotypes were HLA-C-restricted CMV-specific TCR beta clonotypes.

Sequences were derived from CD8+ T cells from cultured PBMCs, sampled from culture after CMV antigen stimulation. V gene TRBV7-2 combines with J gene TRBJ1-2; 10 bases fit TRBD1. This receptor was taken from a human donor in good health (CMV status not recorded). Some clones in this sample may be carry-over from other donors' samples. CDR3 coding DNA: TGTGCCAGCAGCTCGACAGGGGGCGCTGGCTATGGCTACACCTTC. Its protein product is CASSSTGGAGYGYTF.